This T cell receptor (beta chain) was sequenced for a study of CD8 T cells in ankylosing spondylitis. This clonotype was detected many times. After removal of 5 bases from V and 6 bases from J, the junction contained 3 bases not matched to a gene. Per the germline V gene, CDR1 is MNHNS and CDR2 is SASEGT. The CDR3 is 14 amino acids. TCRdb passed the 5' RACE reads through MiXCR, listing each CDR3 protein once. The sample lists 250,000 to 400,000 distinct CDR3 sequences, 11% occurring once. Material: blood, either unsorted or a sorted T cell fraction (not recorded which). The chain combines TRBV6-1 with TRBJ2-1; 11 bases line up with TRBD1. The origin of this receptor is a female donor with ankylosing spondylitis or in good health (not recorded which). The CDR3, as DNA: TGTGCCAGCAGTCAGGACAGGGGGCCCAATGAGCAGTTCTTC. Its translation is CASSQDRGPNEQFF.